Following are 32 T cell receptor beta chains from one sample sequenced in a study of blood T cells in healthy people across ages (dated by TCRdb to the mid-2010s). The method behind the library was 5' RACE. Sequencer: Illumina HiSeq 2500. The second PCR ran for about 7 to 11 cycles and used a J-beta primer mix along with a sample-barcoded 5' primer. The public reads were run again by TCRdb, first through fastp at Q25 and then through MiXCR, and only productive beta chains were kept. Under each unique CDR3 protein, matching rows form one entry showing the most common genes and DNA. Recorded for this sample are roughly 800,000 distinct CDR3 sequences; roughly 64% of them occurred a single time. The ten largest clones take up about 20% of the sample. Sequencing input: blood. The receptors here all came from a young man in good health.

V is TRBV7-9 and J is TRBJ1-2, with unresolved D. Germline V gene data show CDR1 as SEHNR and CDR2 as FQNEAQ (reference sequence). This CDR3 comprises 14 residues. Between the trimmed V and J ends, which lost 7 bases and 2 bases, there was a span of 14 bases. The CDR3 spells CASTSTVENYGYTF. Here the CDR3 DNA reads TGTGCCAGCACCAGCACGGTAGAGAACTATGGCTACACCTTC.

The chain links TRBV11-2 to TRBJ2-5, with D possibly matching TRBD1 (8 bases). V lost 7 bases, J lost 7 bases, and 19 bases lay in between. This CDR3 spans 14 amino acids. Germline CDR1 reads SGHAT; CDR2 reads FQNNGV. This chain's CDR3 is CASNLQNRGGTQYF. DNA for the CDR3: TGTGCCAGCAACCTCCAGAACAGGGGGGGGACCCAGTACTTC.

The V and J genes are TRBV12-5 and TRBJ2-7, with TRBD1 matching over 8 bases. V dropped 7 bases and J dropped 4; count of bases not matched to a gene: 15. The CDR3 is made up of 16 amino acids. The germline V gene has CDR1 LGHNT and CDR2 FRNRAP. The CDR3 bases are TGTGCTAGTGCCCGAAGGGGGACAGGAGAAATGTACGAGCAGTACTTC. Translating it yields CASARRGTGEMYEQYF.

This clonotype turned up a few times. The chain links TRBV5-5 to TRBJ2-7; 7 bases align to TRBD2. The J segment lost 5 bases and the V segment lost 2 bases, leaving 4 bases of the junction unmatched. Germline CDR1 SGHKS, CDR2 YYEKEE (reference sequence). This CDR3 has 13 amino acids. Here the CDR3 reads CASSFLAENEQYF. CDR3 DNA: TGTGCCAGCAGCTTCCTAGCGGAGAACGAGCAGTACTTC.

The chain recombines TRBV20-1 with TRBJ1-4; D gene unclear. This CDR3 has 13 residues. Germline CDR1 reads DFQATT; CDR2 reads SNEGSKA (reference sequence). The CDR3 DNA reads as TGCAGAGCCTCGGACGGAGGAAGAGAAAAACTGTTTTTT. Residues: CRASDGGREKLFF.

The chain recombines TRBV7-2 with TRBJ2-5; unclear D gene. Germline CDR1 is SGHTA and CDR2 is FQGNSA. The CDR3 loop spans 13 amino acids. The V gene lost 1 base and the J gene lost 5 bases, with 8 bases spanning the gap. The CDR3, as DNA: TGTGCCAGCAGCTTAGGTCAATGGGAGACCCAGTACTTC. Translation gives CASSLGQWETQYF.

This clonotype was observed a few times. V gene TRBV7-7 combines with J gene TRBJ2-2; 7 nucleotides align to TRBD2. The CDR3 runs to 14 residues. Trimming removed 2 bases from V and 4 bases from J; junction bases left unmatched: 1. In germline, CDR1 is SSHAT, CDR2 FNYEAQ (reference sequence). CDR3: CASSLSGTTGELFF. The CDR3 nucleotides are TGTGCCAGCAGCTTAAGCGGGACCACCGGGGAGCTGTTTTTT.

DNA of the CDR3: TGTGCCAGCAGTCCTAGCGGGAACGTCGAGCAGTACTTC. Translated, it gives CASSPSGNVEQYF. This chain uses TRBV9 with TRBJ2-7, with 9 nucleotides matching TRBD2. J gave up 6 bases and V 5 bases, and 6 bases lay outside the gene matches. Germline-derived CDR1 and CDR2 are SGDLS and YYNGEE. The CDR3 spans 13 residues.

This clonotype was recorded once. V and J are TRBV6-5 and TRBJ1-2; a possible D gene is TRBD1 (5 bases). This CDR3 contains 15 residues. V shed 6 bases and J shed 6 bases, with 20 bases lying between them. The V gene's germline CDR1 is MNHEY and CDR2 SVGAGI. Here the CDR3 reads CASRPYIGTLDGYTF. In DNA form, the CDR3 reads TGTGCCAGCAGACCCTATATAGGGACTTTGGATGGCTACACCTTC.

The V and J genes are TRBV25-1 and TRBJ1-2; perhaps TRBD1 as D (5 bases). Trimming took 2 bases from V and 0 from J, leaving 7 bases between them. Germline V gives CDR1 MGHDK, CDR2 SYGVNS. There are 14 residues in the CDR3. CDR3 sequence reads: CASSEPGTNYGYTF. The CDR3 nucleotides read TGTGCCAGCAGTGAACCAGGGACTAACTATGGCTACACCTTC.

This clonotype was seen a single time. The genes are TRBV10-3 and TRBJ1-6; D gene uncertain. V was clipped by 0 bases and J by 10 bases, with 13 bases between them. This CDR3 has 15 residues. Per germline, CDR1 ENHRY and CDR2 SYGVKD. CDR3 in amino acids: CAISESWGTGSPLHF. The CDR3 nucleotides read TGTGCCATCAGTGAGTCGTGGGGAACGGGCTCACCCCTCCACTTT.

This clonotype was seen a handful of times. The V and J genes are TRBV10-3 and TRBJ1-5; no firm D call. V was shortened by 9 bases and J by 0 bases, with 9 bases between the two germline ends. From germline, CDR1 is ENHRY and CDR2 SYGVKD. CDR3 length: 13 amino acids. The CDR3 region is CAISDYSNQPQHF. The CDR3, as DNA: TGTGCCATTTCAGACTATAGCAATCAGCCCCAGCATTTT.

V and J are TRBV6-2 or TRBV6-3 and TRBJ2-1, with TRBD2 matching over 7 bases. The CDR3 length is 12 residues. V shed 6 bases and J 9 bases; nucleotides not matched to a gene: 5. Germline CDR1 and CDR2: MNHEY and SVGEGT. In DNA, the CDR3 is TGTGCCAGCAGACGGGGGGAGGCTGAGCAGTTCTTC. Encoded protein: CASRRGEAEQFF.

The V call is TRBV6-2 or TRBV6-3, the J call TRBJ2-5; D is uncertain. Trimming pared 6 bases from V and 3 bases from J, leaving 11 bases between. The CDR3 covers 13 residues. Germline V lookup: CDR1 MNHEY, CDR2 SVGEGT. The CDR3 sequence is CASRKTLEETQYF. DNA for the CDR3: TGTGCCAGCAGAAAGACCTTAGAAGAGACCCAGTACTTC.

The J gene is TRBJ1-2, the V gene TRBV4-2, with D unresolved. V dropped 0 bases and J dropped 8 bases, with 13 bases sitting between them. Germline CDR1 is LGHNA and CDR2 is YNFKEQ. This CDR3 contains 14 residues. This CDR3 is CASSQERILRGYTF. CDR3 nucleotides: TGTGCCAGCAGCCAAGAACGCATTTTGAGGGGCTACACCTTC.

The CDR3 loop is CSARKSGTGQETQYF. CDR3 nucleotides: TGCAGTGCTAGAAAATCCGGGACTGGCCAAGAGACCCAGTACTTC. The gene calls are TRBV20-1 and TRBJ2-5, with a possible D match to TRBD2 (6 bases). Per the germline V gene, CDR1 is DFQATT and CDR2 is SNEGSKA (reference sequence). This CDR3 contains 15 residues. V was shortened by 2 bases and J by 1 base, with 14 bases between the two germline ends.

The chain recombines TRBV27 with TRBJ2-3, with unresolved D. The CDR3 totals 13 residues. The germline V gene encodes CDR1 MNHEY and CDR2 SMNVEV (reference sequence). V was clipped by 6 bases and J by 6 bases, with 13 bases between them. This chain's CDR3 is CASSRVPGDTQYF. The CDR3 DNA reads as TGTGCCAGCAGCCGGGTCCCCGGGGATACGCAGTATTTT.

This clonotype was detected a few times. The chain employs TRBV20-1 and TRBJ2-1, with 10 bases that match TRBD2. Unmatched junction bases numbered 5, after V lost 3 bases and J lost 9 bases. CDR3 length: 13 amino acids. In germline, CDR1 is DFQATT, CDR2 SNEGSKA (reference sequence). The CDR3 spells CSARLAGVGEQFF. In DNA, the CDR3 is TGCAGTGCTAGGCTAGCGGGAGTCGGTGAGCAGTTCTTC.

This chain connects TRBV10-3 to TRBJ2-4; D assignment may be TRBD1 or TRBD2 (6 bases each). The end of the DNA is better explained by TRBJ2-7, so the J call may be wrong. CDR3 length: 14 amino acids. The germline V gene encodes CDR1 ENHRY and CDR2 SYGVKD. The DNA for the CDR3 is TGTGCCATCAGTTCGAGGGGGGTAAAGTACGAGCAGTACTTC. Amino acids: CAISSRGVKYEQYF.

V usage is TRBV2 and J usage is TRBJ2-1, with D uncertain. V was trimmed by 4 bases and J by 6 bases, leaving 10 bases between them. CDR1 and CDR2 from the germline V gene are SNHLY and FYNNEI. The CDR3 sequence is 13 residues long. DNA for the CDR3: TGTGCCAGCAGTGTATCGGTGGGCAATGAGCAGTTCTTC. It translates to CASSVSVGNEQFF.

The chain recombines TRBV20-1 with TRBJ2-5, with D unclear. The DNA end is a closer match to TRBJ2-7, so the J assignment may be wrong. The germline CDR1 and CDR2 sequences are DFQATT and SNEGSKA (reference sequence). There are 10 residues in the CDR3. DNA of the CDR3: TGCAGTGCTAGCGGACGCGAGCAGTACTTC. Protein: CSASGREQYF.

This chain links TRBV10-3 with TRBJ2-5, with D possibly being TRBD2 (6 bases). CDR1 and CDR2 from the germline V gene are ENHRY and SYGVKD. The length of the CDR3 is 13 residues. Trimming pared 11 bases from V and 11 bases from J, leaving 24 bases between. The CDR3 reads CAVAEAGTGEQYF. CDR3 bases: TGTGCCGTCGCCGAGGCGGGAACGGGTGAGCAGTACTTC.

The V call is TRBV12-3 or TRBV12-4, the J call TRBJ2-7, with D perhaps matching TRBD1 (6 bases). The CDR3 is 15 residues long. Trimming took off 9 bases at V and 9 bases at J, with 27 bases between the two ends. CDR3 nucleotide sequence: TGTGCCAGTGCCCCTGGGCCAGGGGTGGAATTCGGGCAGTACTTC. It translates to CASAPGPGVEFGQYF.

This clonotype was observed a single time. The genes are TRBV28 and TRBJ2-1, with a possible D match to TRBD2 (6 bases). This CDR3 comprises 14 residues. Germline CDR1 is MDHEN and CDR2 is SYDVKM. Trimming removed 8 bases at V and 4 bases at J, with 15 bases between. DNA of the CDR3: TGTGCCAGCCTAGCGATTTCGTATTACAATGAGCAGTTCTTC. Protein product: CASLAISYYNEQFF. Together with reference TRBV28 and TRBJ2-1, the CDR3 gives the full variable domain: DVKVTQSSRYLVKRTGEKVFLECVQDMDHENMFWYRQDPGLGLRLIYFSYDVKMKEKGDIPEGYSVSREKKERFSLILESASTNQTSMYLCASLAISYYNEQFFGPGTRLTVL.

This sequence joins TRBV18 and TRBJ2-4; TRBD1 might be the D (6 bases). The J call is doubtful: the DNA matches TRBJ2-7 better. The CDR3 consists of 17 residues. CDR1 and CDR2 (germline): KGHSH, LQKENI. Here the CDR3 reads CASSPPRSRGDTYEQYF. In DNA form, the CDR3 reads TGTGCCAGCTCACCACCGCGATCCAGGGGCGACACCTACGAGCAGTACTTC.

On this clonotype itself: A read error may account for a junction end that differs from germline. The gene calls are TRBV6-1 and TRBJ1-2; 7 bases are a match to TRBD1. The length of the CDR3 is 15 residues. CDR1 and CDR2 (germline): MNHNS, SASEGT. CDR3 bases: TGTGCCGGCAGTGACCTGACAGGGTCGAGGGGTGGCTACACCTTC. This sequence encodes CAGSDLTGSRGGYTF.

This clonotype occurred many times. The chain employs TRBV9 and TRBJ2-5; no reliable D call. Germline V gene lookup returns CDR1 SGDLS and CDR2 YYNGEE. The length of the CDR3 is 14 residues. V lost 2 bases to trimming and J lost 4 bases, with 12 bases between them. The DNA of the CDR3 is TGTGCCAGCAGCGTCGGGCGGACGGTAGAGACCCAGTACTTC. This encodes CASSVGRTVETQYF.

This chain joins TRBV6-2 or TRBV6-3 and TRBJ2-3, with D unresolved. There are 14 residues in the CDR3. The germline V gene encodes CDR1 MNHEY and CDR2 SVGEGT. Between the trimmed V and J ends, which lost 4 bases and 4 bases, there was a span of 12 bases. CDR3 DNA: TGTGCCAGCAGTTTTTGGATCCCTGCAGATACGCAGTATTTT. It codes for CASSFWIPADTQYF.

The DNA of the CDR3 is TGTGCCAGCAGCCGGGTTTTGAGTACGCAGTATTTT. Translation gives CASSRVLSTQYF. The chain carries TRBV7-7 and TRBJ2-3; unclear D gene. This CDR3 has 12 amino acids. Trimming shortened V by 5 bases and J by 8 bases, and 11 bases separated the two germline ends. The germline V gene has CDR1 SSHAT and CDR2 FNYEAQ (reference sequence).

This clonotype has only a few counts. This chain joins TRBV20-1 and TRBJ2-7; D uncertain. Trimming left V 6 bases short and J 0 bases short, with 9 bases between. Germline values: CDR1 DFQATT, CDR2 SNEGSKA (reference sequence). The CDR3 totals 12 residues. CDR3 protein: CSATGRSYEQYF. DNA of the CDR3: TGCAGTGCCACCGGACGCTCCTACGAGCAGTACTTC.

The rearrangement joins TRBV6-2 or TRBV6-3 to TRBJ2-3, with 9 nucleotides matching TRBD2. Germline V CDR1 and CDR2: MNHEY, SVGEGT. CDR3 length: 13 amino acids. The V gene end was trimmed by 6 bases and the J gene end by 12 bases; junction bases not matched to a gene: 10. The CDR3 sequence: CASSLRRLAEQYF. The CDR3, as DNA: TGTGCCAGCAGCCTCCGCCGACTAGCGGAACAGTATTTT.

This clonotype was observed a few times. This sequence joins TRBV7-2 and TRBJ2-3, with 11 bases lining up with TRBD2. There are 15 residues in the CDR3. The J segment lost 5 bases and the V segment lost 8 bases, leaving 9 bases of the junction unmatched. CDR1 is SGHTA, CDR2 FQGNSA, per germline. The CDR3 nucleotides are TGTGCCAGCTCCGCTAGCGGGGGGAGGTTAGATACGCAGTATTTT. Residues: CASSASGGRLDTQYF.